The T cell receptor (beta chain) described here comes from a study of shared T cell receptors in the human thymus. Using immunoSEQ multiplex PCR, the repertoire was profiled, and TCRdb retains in-frame clones only, with some absent. The table shows about 380,000 clones, with approximately 95% occurring only once. CDR1 and CDR2 (germline): MNHEY, SMNVEV (reference sequence). Trimming cost V 2 bases and J 8 bases, with 16 bases left between them. The CDR3 extends over 16 amino acids. The clonotype originates from a human donor. The chain uses TRBV27 and TRBJ1-6; the D gene is possibly TRBD1 (5 bases). Input material: thymocytes. In nucleotides, the CDR3 is TGTGCCAGCAGTTTACCCCGGGCCCAGGGACATTCACCCCTCCACTTT. Translated: CASSLPRAQGHSPLHF.